This entry is about one T cell receptor (beta chain). This clone appeared a few times. This clone's antigen is unknown. No qualities accompany the bases; no much larger clone lies one base away. These data originate in a study of cytomegalovirus exposure and HLA in healthy donors (TCRdb year 2017). General notes on the study: An earlier analysis of some 600 of the donors reported 276 Gb of sequence data and 95 million to 120 million unique TCR beta sequences obtained from about 180 million T cells. An early release covering approximately 600 HLA-typed donors comprised 300 to 350 gigabases of sequencing data and around 85 million unique TCR sequences. Among the roughly 400 genotyped donors, around 81% belonged to the genetic ancestry cluster associated with self-reported Caucasian donors. The study aimed to test whether signatures of past pathogen exposure could be identified by cataloging public T cell receptors. The T cell repertoires of about 700 subjects were profiled by immunosequencing and related to cytomegalovirus serostatus. Along with the approximately 620-subject first cohort, a separate validation cohort of over a hundred different subjects was used. High-throughput TCR immunosequencing, statistical association of individual TCRs with disease status, and machine learning were combined to predict cytomegalovirus infection status. A later analysis re-analyzed previously published TCR beta repertoires from roughly 600 donors and added high-resolution HLA genotyping to study TCR occurrence patterns. Rather than drawing on any new phenotypic data, the later analysis identified candidate immune exposures from TCR beta sequences and the way those sequences occurred across donors. An earlier analysis of roughly 580 of the donors used high-throughput TCR beta sequencing to judge whether each TCR beta V gene segment behaved as functional or pseudogenic. Alongside the repertoire data, information on donor age, sex, ethnicity and CMV serostatus was compiled. A later genetic analysis took genome-wide SNP genotypes for about three fifths of the 666 donors and used that subset as a discovery cohort. Every repertoire in the discovery cohort had been generated on one and the same sequencing platform. Class I and class II HLA loci were covered by the typing at four-digit resolution. Typing coverage differed by locus: A, B, C, DRB1 and DQB1 were typed in about 620-630 donors, DQA1 in about 510, DPA1 in roughly 590, and DPB1 in 400 to 480. Because of strong linkage in the cohort, five DR-DQ haplotypes were treated as single units for association and clustering. Among roughly 400 genotyped donors of the cohort, an average of approximately 250,000 unique TCR beta nucleotide sequences were sequenced per donor, around 18% of them non-productive.

Findings and caveats that apply to the study as a whole: While some public TCRs were present in many individuals, most TCR sequences turned up only very rarely across donors. Correlated functional status among segregating V segments might be attributable to linkage disequilibrium, but an unknown experimental factor could not be ruled out. Sequencing depth was assumed to be roughly uniform across donors in the presence/absence analyses, though that assumption may not hold. An association between a missense DCLRE1C variant and V-gene and J-gene trimming of TCR beta chains was found in a later genetic analysis and replicated in an independent cohort. Compared with equally common non-associated chains, HLA-associated TCR beta chains in a later analysis were more clonally expanded and had lower generation probabilities. A total of 150 to 200 TCR beta chains were listed by the study as associated with cytomegalovirus. HLA typing was unavailable for some donors at each locus, so association tests used only the typed subset. A group of highly shared sequence variants was considered likely to be a technical artifact of the sequencing pipeline. A further reported finding was that TCR beta sequences accurately predicted the HLA-A and HLA-B alleles for most subjects in the first cohort. Three of the identified cytomegalovirus-associated TCR beta chains were confirmed in vitro to be specific for cytomegalovirus antigens. A later analysis found that most CMV-associated TCR beta chains appeared HLA-restricted, with HLA associations seemingly driven largely by CMV exposure. The classifier was reported to diagnose cytomegalovirus status with high specificity and sensitivity in both the original and validation cohorts. The authors suggested that the approach could potentially be generalized to other disease states and immunological phenotypes. Immune exposure information for the cohort was limited to CMV serostatus. In an earlier analysis of roughly 500 of the donors, most TCR beta V segments appeared in productive rearrangements about 87% or about 30% of the time, broadly matching IMGT annotations. Some IMGT-functional V segments, including TRBV6-2 and TRBV6-3, could not be distinguished by the 87-base-pair reads and were therefore excluded. Only TCR beta chains were sequenced in this cohort, and the absence of alpha or paired-chain data limited detectable features. According to a later analysis, parvovirus B19, influenza, CMV and Epstein-Barr virus appeared linked to several top co-occurrence clusters. According to a later genetic analysis, donors in an Asian-associated ancestry cluster had fewer N-insertions in productive TCRs than the roughly 700-donor mean. When HLA alleles, especially DR and DQ, strongly co-occurred, TCR associations were difficult to assign to individual alleles. A later analysis found that TCR association rates varied across HLA loci, with DRB1 alleles showing the most associated TCRs and HLA-C alleles the fewest. At a false discovery rate of 0.05, a later analysis linked 16,951 TCR beta sequences to specific HLA alleles. Because counts were too low, roughly 18 rarely observed V segments, including chromosome 9 orphons, were left out of the earlier analysis of roughly 600 of the donors.

Via the germline V gene (reference sequence), CDR1 is LNHDA and CDR2 SQIVND. The CDR3 has 14 amino acids, counting the end cysteine and phenylalanine. The kept DNA is CDR3 alone, 42 bases in frame from the first base. V is shortened by 3 bases, J by 2 bases, and the region joining them spans 8 bases. The cohort was made up of 500 to 800 healthy bone marrow donors. Cohort members were all nominally healthy when sampled, although unrecorded immune exposures were likely present. The donor tested CMV seronegative and was one of the 352 seronegative cohort members. Every donor gave a peripheral blood sample, and the peripheral blood mononuclear cells from that sample were used for TCR beta sequencing. The Qiagen DNeasy Blood Extraction Kit was used to extract genomic DNA from the blood cell samples. The method behind the library was the immunoSEQ multiplex PCR assay. For the multiplex PCR, a mixture combining 60 forward primers for TCR Vbeta segments and 13 reverse primers for TCR Jbeta segments was used. The CDR3 region of rearranged TCR beta genes was amplified from genomic DNA by a multiplex PCR assay. Amplified TCR beta libraries were sequenced as 87-base-pair reads on the Illumina HiSeq System. The paper's data handling went like this. In a later analysis, around 80 million unique TCR beta chains were counted across the approximately 640 repertoires, and roughly 10 million of these chains were shared by at least two donors. To remove PCR and sequencing errors, raw reads were error-corrected and collapsed into unique sequences using a nearest-neighbor algorithm that merged closely related sequences. CDR3 sequences were aligned to IMGT reference sequences to assign V, D and J gene segments. For a sequence to be retained, at least a six-nucleotide match to both a V gene segment and a J gene segment was required. Rearrangements were called productive when the CDR3 lacked stop codons and stayed in frame with V and J; all others were non-productive. Following IMGT convention, CDR3 was defined as the stretch from the second conserved V-encoded cysteine up to the conserved J-encoded phenylalanine. The earlier analysis of a few hundred of the donors excluded sequences that lacked an unambiguous match to a single V gene segment. In an earlier analysis of about 590 of the donors, a V segment was called functional when productive rearrangements were above 56.7%, and segregating when the standard deviation between donors exceeded 5%. To diagnose cytomegalovirus status from the catalog of TCR beta chain sequences, a statistical classification framework was built. In a later analysis, TCR nucleotide sequences were compared against IMGT/GENE-DB human TR gene sequences so that V and J genes could be assigned. In a later analysis, CDR3 sequences and most-parsimonious VDJ recombination scenarios were assigned using the TCRdist pipeline. A later analysis defined each TCR beta chain by its CDR3 amino acid sequence plus V-gene family, and excluded reads lacking a unique V-gene family. A later analysis removed 592 highly shared, low-generation-probability nucleotide sequences to deal with suspected cross-contamination and a sequencing artifact. A later analysis calculated a clonal expansion index for each public chain from normalized within-repertoire ranks of inferred template counts. Generation probabilities in a later analysis came from a VDJ recombination model fitted to out-of-frame rearrangements, and those results were checked against IGoR. In a later analysis, hypergeometric tests were used to score TCR-TCR, TCR-HLA and TCR-CMV co-occurrence, with a repertoire-size bias correction applied to TCR pairs. To estimate false discovery rates, a later analysis permuted the HLA or CMV assignments 20 times. In a later analysis, co-occurring TCRs were grouped using DBSCAN, with TCRdist sequence similarity added in when clustering inside HLA-allele-positive subsets. For co-occurrence clustering, repertoires with fewer than 30,000 or more than 120,000 public chains were excluded, along with 4 to 6 repertoires with anomalous nucleotide sharing. Imported from immuneACCESS, the table was reduced by TCRdb to in-frame sequences with V and J called. These copies leave out some clones; in studies compared against another copy, an unresolved V gene accounts for under half, and the cause of the remainder is not known. V, J and clone size derive from that table, while D and trimming were established from the DNA sequence. The sample records about 120,000 clones, about 16% of which are singletons. Of the sample, about 1.9% falls within the top ten clones.

The TCR originated in a young woman in good health and CMV-seronegative. The V and J segments used are TRBV19 and TRBJ2-1; the D gene is unclear. The sample comprised PBMCs. The CDR3 amino acid sequence is: CASSINVAYNEQFF. The sequenced DNA is TGTGCCAGTAGTATTAACGTAGCCTACAATGAGCAGTTCTTC.